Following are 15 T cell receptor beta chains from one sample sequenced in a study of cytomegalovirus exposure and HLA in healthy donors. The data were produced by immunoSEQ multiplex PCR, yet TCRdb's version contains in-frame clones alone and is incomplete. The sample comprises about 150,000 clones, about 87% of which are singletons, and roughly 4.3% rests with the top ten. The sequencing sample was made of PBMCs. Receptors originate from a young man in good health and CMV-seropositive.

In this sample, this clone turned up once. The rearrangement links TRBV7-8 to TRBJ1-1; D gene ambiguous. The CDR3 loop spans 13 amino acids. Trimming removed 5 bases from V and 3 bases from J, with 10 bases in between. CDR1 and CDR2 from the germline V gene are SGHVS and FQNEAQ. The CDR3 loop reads CASSLILDTEAFF. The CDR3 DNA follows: TGTGCCAGCAGCCTCATCTTAGACACTGAAGCTTTCTTT.

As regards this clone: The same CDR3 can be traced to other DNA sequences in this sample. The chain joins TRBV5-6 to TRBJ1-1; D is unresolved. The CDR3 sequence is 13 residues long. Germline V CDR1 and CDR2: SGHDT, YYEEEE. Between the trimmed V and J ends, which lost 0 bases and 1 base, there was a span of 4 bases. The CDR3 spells CASSLGGNTEAFF. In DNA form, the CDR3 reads TGTGCCAGCAGCTTGGGAGGGAACACTGAAGCTTTCTTT.

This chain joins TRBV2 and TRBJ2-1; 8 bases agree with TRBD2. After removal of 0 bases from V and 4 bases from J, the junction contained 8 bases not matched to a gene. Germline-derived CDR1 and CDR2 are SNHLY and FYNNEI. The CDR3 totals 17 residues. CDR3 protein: CASSEARGGRTYNEQFF. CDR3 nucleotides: TGTGCCAGCAGTGAAGCGCGCGGCGGGAGGACATACAATGAGCAGTTCTTC.

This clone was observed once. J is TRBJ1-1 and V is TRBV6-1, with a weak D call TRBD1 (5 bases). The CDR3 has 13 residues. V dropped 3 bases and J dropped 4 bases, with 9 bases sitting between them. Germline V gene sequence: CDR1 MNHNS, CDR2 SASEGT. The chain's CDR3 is CASSERGGTEAFF. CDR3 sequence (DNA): TGTGCCAGCAGTGAGCGCGGGGGCACTGAAGCTTTCTTT.

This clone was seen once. The CDR3 loop is CASSWTSGGDTQYF. Here the CDR3 DNA reads TGTGCCAGCAGTTGGACTAGCGGGGGTGATACGCAGTATTTT. The genes are TRBV28 and TRBJ2-3, with 13 bases aligning to TRBD2. CDR1 is MDHEN, CDR2 SYDVKM, per germline. The CDR3 is 14 residues long. After removal of 4 bases from V and 6 bases from J, the junction contained 1 base not matched to a gene. Based on the CDR3 plus reference TRBV28 and TRBJ2-3, the full variable domain is DVKVTQSSRYLVKRTGEKVFLECVQDMDHENMFWYRQDPGLGLRLIYFSYDVKMKEKGDIPEGYSVSREKKERFSLILESASTNQTSMYLCASSWTSGGDTQYFGPGTRLTVL.

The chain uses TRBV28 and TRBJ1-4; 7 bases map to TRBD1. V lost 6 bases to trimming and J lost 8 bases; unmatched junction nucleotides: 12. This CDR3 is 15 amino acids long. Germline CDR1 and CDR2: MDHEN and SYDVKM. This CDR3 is CASRQPGTATEKLFF. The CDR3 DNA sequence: TGTGCCAGCAGACAACCGGGGACAGCCACCGAAAAACTGTTTTTT.

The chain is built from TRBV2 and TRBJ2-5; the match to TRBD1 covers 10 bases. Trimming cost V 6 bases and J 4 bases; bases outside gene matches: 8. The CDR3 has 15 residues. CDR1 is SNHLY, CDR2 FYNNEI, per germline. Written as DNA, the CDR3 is TGTGCCAGCAGAAGACAGGGGGCCCTGGTAGAGACCCAGTACTTC. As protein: CASRRQGALVETQYF. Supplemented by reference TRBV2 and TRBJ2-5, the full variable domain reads EPEVTQTPSHQVTQMGQEVILRCVPISNHLYFYWYRQILGQKVEFLVSFYNNEISEKSEIFDDQFSVERPDGSNFTLKIRSTKLEDSAMYFCASRRQGALVETQYFGPGTRLLVL.

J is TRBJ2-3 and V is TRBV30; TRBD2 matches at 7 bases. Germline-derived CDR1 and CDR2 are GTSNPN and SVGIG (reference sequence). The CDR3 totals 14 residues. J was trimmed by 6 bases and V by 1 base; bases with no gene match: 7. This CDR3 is CAWSGGGSADTQYF. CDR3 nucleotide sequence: TGTGCCTGGAGTGGTGGCGGGAGTGCGGATACGCAGTATTTT.

The CDR3 loop is CASSLALGYEETQYF. The CDR3 DNA reads TGCGCCAGCAGCTTGGCCTTGGGCTATGAAGAGACCCAGTACTTC. The V gene is TRBV5-1, the J gene TRBJ2-5; D is uncertain. V lost 0 bases and J lost 3, with 12 bases in between. CDR3 length: 15 residues. The germline V gene has CDR1 SGHRS and CDR2 YFSETQ.

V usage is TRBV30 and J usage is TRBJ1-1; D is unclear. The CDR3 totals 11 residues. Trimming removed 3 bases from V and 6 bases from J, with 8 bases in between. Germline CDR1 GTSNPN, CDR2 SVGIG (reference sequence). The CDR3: CAWRRAPEAFF. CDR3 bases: TGTGCCTGGAGGAGAGCTCCTGAAGCTTTCTTT.

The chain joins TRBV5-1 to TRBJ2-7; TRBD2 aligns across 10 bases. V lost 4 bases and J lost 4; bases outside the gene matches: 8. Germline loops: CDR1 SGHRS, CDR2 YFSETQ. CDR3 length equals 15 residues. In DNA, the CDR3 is TGCGCCAGCAGCCCTCTAGCGGGAGAAACTTACGAGCAGTACTTC. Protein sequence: CASSPLAGETYEQYF. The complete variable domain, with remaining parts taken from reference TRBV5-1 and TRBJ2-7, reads KAGVTQTPRYLIKTRGQQVTLSCSPISGHRSVSWYQQTPGQGLQFLFEYFSETQRNKGNFPGRFSGRQFSNSRSEMNVSTLELGDSALYLCASSPLAGETYEQYFGPGTRLTVT.

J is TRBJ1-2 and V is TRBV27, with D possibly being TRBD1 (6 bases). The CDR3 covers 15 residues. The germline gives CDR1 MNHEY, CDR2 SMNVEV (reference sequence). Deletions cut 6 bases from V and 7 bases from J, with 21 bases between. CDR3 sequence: CASSPPGGLRGGYTF. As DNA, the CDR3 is TGTGCCAGCAGCCCTCCGGGAGGGCTCAGGGGTGGCTACACCTTC.

This chain's CDR3 is CASSPPGTARNTEAFF. Here the CDR3 DNA reads TGTGCCAGCTCACCACCCGGGACAGCGAGGAACACTGAAGCTTTCTTT. The chain joins TRBV18 to TRBJ1-1; 7 bases fit TRBD1. Trimming cost V 0 bases and J 1 base; bases outside gene matches: 5. The CDR3 runs to 16 residues. Per the germline V gene, CDR1 is KGHSH and CDR2 is LQKENI.

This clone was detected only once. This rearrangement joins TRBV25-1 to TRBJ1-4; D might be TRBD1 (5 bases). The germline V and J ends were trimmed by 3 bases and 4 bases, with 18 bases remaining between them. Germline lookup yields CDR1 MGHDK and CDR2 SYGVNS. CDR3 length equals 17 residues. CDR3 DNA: TGTGCCAGCAGTGACCCACCGACGGGGGACTTTAATGAAAAACTGTTTTTT. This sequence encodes CASSDPPTGDFNEKLFF. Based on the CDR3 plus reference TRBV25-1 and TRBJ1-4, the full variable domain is EADIYQTPRYLVIGTGKKITLECSQTMGHDKMYWYQQDPGMELHLIHYSYGVNSTEKGDLSSESTVSRIRTEHFPLTLESARPSHTSQYLCASSDPPTGDFNEKLFFGSGTQLSVL.

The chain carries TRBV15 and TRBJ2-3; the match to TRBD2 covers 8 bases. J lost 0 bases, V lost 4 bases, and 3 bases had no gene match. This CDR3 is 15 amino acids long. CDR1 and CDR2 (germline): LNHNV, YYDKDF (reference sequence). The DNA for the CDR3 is TGTGCCACCAGCATCACTAGCGGTAGCACAGATACGCAGTATTTT. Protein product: CATSITSGSTDTQYF.